This TCR beta chain comes out of a study of OX40 agonist ivuxolimab in advanced cancers. Overall study: Participants could have had prior anti-PD-1, anti-PD-L1 or anti-CTLA-4 therapy, and around 40% had some. General study findings and limits: CD8+ T cells averaged more expanded clones than CD4+. At 0.1 to 3.0 mg/kg, clonal expansion of CD4+ and CD8+ blood T cells had occurred by week 6.

Produced via immunoSEQ multiplex PCR; TCRdb's table is partial and in-frame only. The sample holds fewer than 100,000 clones, 75% to 90% seen once. The investigators sampled blood at baseline, at cycle 4 day 1, and at cycle 7 day 1. A remark on this clone: Its target is not known.

J was trimmed by 10 bases and V by 3 bases; bases with no gene match: 12. The CDR3 is made up of 16 amino acids. Germline V gene lookup returns CDR1 SGHRS and CDR2 YFSETQ. V usage is TRBV5-1 and J usage is TRBJ1-6, with 8 bases aligning to TRBD1. The specimen comprised CD4+ or CD8+ T cells sorted from blood, sampled in a trial of the OX40 agonist ivuxolimab. This clonotype originated in an adult with an advanced solid tumor such as melanoma, head and neck, liver or kidney cancer. In nucleotides, the CDR3 is TGCGCCAGCAGCTCCCTCCCAGGACAGGGAAAGTCACCCCTCCACTTT. This translates into CASSSLPGQGKSPLHF.